Following are 22 T cell receptor beta chains from one sample sequenced in a study of T cell changes during pregnancy in multiple sclerosis. The data were produced by immunoSEQ multiplex PCR, yet TCRdb's version contains in-frame clones alone and is incomplete. This sample carries over 65,000 clones, around 93% of them seen once, and the ten largest clones take around 1.7%. Sequencing was performed on peripheral blood, taken in the first trimester of pregnancy. These receptors were obtained from a female donor in good health, enrolled as a control in a pregnancy study.

The chain joins TRBV7-3 to TRBJ2-3; D not certain. Looked up from germline, CDR1 is SGHTA and CDR2 is FQGTGA. CDR3 length: 15 amino acids. Trimming took off 1 base at V and 0 bases at J, with 8 bases between the two ends. CDR3: CASSLMASSTDTQYF. The CDR3 nucleotides are TGTGCCAGCAGCTTAATGGCATCTAGCACAGATACGCAGTATTTT.

This chain connects TRBV5-4 to TRBJ2-7, with 7 nucleotides matching TRBD1. J lost 5 bases, V lost 4 bases, and 6 bases had no gene match. The CDR3 extends over 13 amino acids. Germline loops: CDR1 SGHNT, CDR2 YYREEE (reference sequence). CDR3 nucleotides: TGTGCCAGCAGCGGGGACAGAGATGACGAGCAGTACTTC. Translation: CASSGDRDDEQYF.

The CDR3 DNA sequence: TGTGCCACCCAAAACAGGGGGTGGAATGAGCAGTTCTTC. Its protein is CATQNRGWNEQFF. The rearrangement joins TRBV6-6 to TRBJ2-1, with 8 nucleotides matching TRBD1. The CDR3 runs 13 residues. CDR1 and CDR2 (germline): MNHNY, SVGAGI (reference sequence). V lost 10 bases and J lost 7; bases outside the gene matches: 9.

The V and J genes are TRBV7-8 and TRBJ1-6, with D tentatively TRBD1 (6 bases). The CDR3 has 16 residues. Germline assignment: CDR1 SGHVS and CDR2 FQNEAQ. Trimming pared 5 bases from V and 9 bases from J, leaving 20 bases between. The DNA for the CDR3 is TGTGCCAGCAGCCCCAAGTTGGGAACAGGGAGTTCACCCCTCCACTTT. It encodes CASSPKLGTGSSPLHF.

The rearrangement uses TRBV6-5 and TRBJ2-3, with D maybe TRBD2 (6 bases). Trimming cost V 2 bases and J 3 bases, with 12 bases left between them. The CDR3 sequence is 15 residues long. Germline lookup yields CDR1 MNHEY and CDR2 SVGAGI. The CDR3 DNA is TGTGCCAGCAGTTACGCCCCCCGGGGGACAGATACGCAGTATTTT. Its translation is CASSYAPRGTDTQYF.

The rearrangement links TRBV5-1 to TRBJ2-1, with 9 bases lining up with TRBD2. V was clipped by 3 bases and J by 1 base; unmatched bases: 5. CDR1 is SGHRS, CDR2 YFSETQ, per germline. There are 16 residues in the CDR3. CDR3 residues: CASSSTTSGSYNEQFF. The CDR3 DNA reads TGCGCCAGCAGCTCAACCACTAGCGGGTCCTACAATGAGCAGTTCTTC.

The gene calls are TRBV7-3 and TRBJ2-1; perhaps TRBD2 as D (7 bases). There are 15 residues in the CDR3. Trimming left V 1 base short and J 7 bases short, with 14 bases between. CDR1 and CDR2 (germline): SGHTA, FQGTGA. The CDR3 DNA reads TGTGCCAGCAGCTTAAGCGGGGGCCTTAGGAATGAGCAGTTCTTC. It is translated as CASSLSGGLRNEQFF.

The chain combines TRBV7-2 with TRBJ2-7; D perhaps matches TRBD2 (7 bases). The CDR3 runs 15 residues. Germline CDR1 is SGHTA and CDR2 is FQGNSA. Trimming pared 6 bases from V and 2 bases from J, leaving 17 bases between. The CDR3 region is CASSPAEGGTYEQYF. The CDR3 DNA reads TGTGCCAGCAGTCCAGCGGAGGGGGGGACCTACGAGCAGTACTTC.

The rearrangement joins TRBV7-2 to TRBJ1-1; D not certain. Trimming stripped 1 base from V and 8 bases from J, with 8 bases between. The CDR3 extends over 12 amino acids. CDR1 and CDR2 from the germline V gene are SGHTA and FQGNSA. CDR3 nucleotide sequence: TGTGCCAGCAGCTTAGGACTCTTCGAAGCTTTCTTT. Translated: CASSLGLFEAFF.

J is TRBJ1-1 and V is TRBV6-6, with a possible D match to TRBD1 (6 bases). Trimming removed 6 bases at V and 2 bases at J, with 19 bases between. Germline-derived CDR1 and CDR2 are MNHNY and SVGAGI (reference sequence). The CDR3 runs to 16 residues. Written as DNA, the CDR3 is TGTGCCAGCAGCCCCGGACAGCACGAGCGAAACACTGAAGCTTTCTTT. Translation: CASSPGQHERNTEAFF.

This chain connects TRBV6-1 to TRBJ1-1, with D possibly TRBD1 on 5 matching bases. V lost 8 bases and J lost 0, with 16 bases in between. This CDR3 has 15 residues. Germline V gene data show CDR1 as MNHNS and CDR2 as SASEGT. CDR3 in amino acids: CASSDSTLMNTEAFF. CDR3 bases: TGTGCCAGCTCCGACAGCACCTTGATGAACACTGAAGCTTTCTTT.

V usage is TRBV7-8 and J usage is TRBJ2-1; 9 bases line up with TRBD1. The germline V gene encodes CDR1 SGHVS and CDR2 FQNEAQ. This CDR3 comprises 17 residues. V lost 5 bases, J lost 3 bases, and 11 bases stayed unmatched. The CDR3 spells CASSPKRTGVSYNEQFF. The DNA for the CDR3 is TGTGCCAGCAGCCCTAAACGGACAGGGGTCAGCTACAATGAGCAGTTCTTC.

The chain carries TRBV5-1 and TRBJ2-7; 7 bases map to TRBD1. The V gene's germline CDR1 is SGHRS and CDR2 YFSETQ. Trimming took 5 bases from V and 2 from J; bases not matched to a gene: 7. This CDR3 comprises 14 residues. The CDR3 loop is CASSYYRGAYEQYF. The CDR3 DNA sequence: TGCGCCAGCAGTTATTACAGGGGCGCCTACGAGCAGTACTTC.

This clone has only one observation. The genes are TRBV11-2 and TRBJ2-3; TRBD1 agrees at 9 bases. With 4 bases clipped from V and 0 bases from J, the junction kept 2 bases outside the gene matches. Germline values: CDR1 SGHAT, CDR2 FQNNGV. CDR3 length: 15 residues. Written as DNA, the CDR3 is TGTGCCAGCAGCTCGGGACAGGGAAGCACAGATACGCAGTATTTT. Translation: CASSSGQGSTDTQYF.

The chain recombines TRBV28 with TRBJ1-2; no clear D. From germline, CDR1 is MDHEN and CDR2 SYDVKM. The CDR3 covers 11 residues. The V end was cut by 1 base, the J end by 5 bases, with 2 bases between. The CDR3 here is CASSLSYGYTF. CDR3 coding DNA: TGTGCCAGCAGTTTATCATATGGCTACACCTTC.

In DNA, the CDR3 is TGTGCCAGCAGTTTTAGCGGGGGGGGCGCAGATACGCAGTATTTT. Amino acid sequence: CASSFSGGGADTQYF. This sequence joins TRBV5-4 and TRBJ2-3; TRBD2 aligns across 11 bases. Germline CDR1 reads SGHNT; CDR2 reads YYREEE (reference sequence). The CDR3 covers 15 residues. The trim removed 5 bases at V and 4 bases at J, leaving 6 bases unmatched.

V is TRBV5-4 and J is TRBJ2-3, with 7 bases fitting TRBD1. Germline V lookup: CDR1 SGHNT, CDR2 YYREEE (reference sequence). This CDR3 is built from 15 residues. V dropped 5 bases and J dropped 4; count of bases not matched to a gene: 10. CDR3 in amino acids: CASSSRQGPPDTQYF. CDR3 DNA sequence: TGTGCCAGCAGTTCCCGACAGGGTCCTCCAGATACGCAGTATTTT.

CDR3 sequence: CASSIQAPDRVNTGELFF. CDR3 sequence (DNA): TGTGCCAGCAGCATTCAAGCCCCGGACAGGGTCAACACCGGGGAGCTGTTTTTT. This sequence joins TRBV7-2 and TRBJ2-2; the match to TRBD1 covers 8 bases. The CDR3 covers 18 residues. Germline loops: CDR1 SGHTA, CDR2 FQGNSA. J gave up 2 bases and V 5 bases, and 13 bases lay outside the gene matches.

This chain joins TRBV7-3 and TRBJ2-1; a possible D gene is TRBD2 (7 bases). The ends were cut back, 1 base at V and 7 bases at J, with 14 bases in the middle. The germline gives CDR1 SGHTA, CDR2 FQGTGA. This CDR3 is 15 amino acids long. The CDR3 region is CASSLMGGASNEQFF. The CDR3 nucleotides read TGTGCCAGCAGCTTAATGGGGGGGGCCTCGAATGAGCAGTTCTTC.

J is TRBJ2-1 and V is TRBV28; 7 bases agree with TRBD2. This CDR3 has 16 amino acids. CDR1 and CDR2 from the germline V gene are MDHEN and SYDVKM. The J segment lost 3 bases and the V segment lost 5 bases, leaving 10 bases of the junction unmatched. CDR3 region: CASSHLAGTLYNEQFF. DNA of the CDR3: TGTGCCAGCAGTCACTTAGCGGGCACCCTCTACAATGAGCAGTTCTTC.

The V gene is TRBV11-3, the J gene TRBJ1-2; the D gene is possibly TRBD1 (6 bases). The CDR3 covers 17 residues. V was cut by 1 base and J by 4 bases, with 19 bases left in between. CDR1 SGHNT and CDR2 YENEEA come from the germline V gene. The CDR3 here is CASSLVGEGGRAYGYTF. The CDR3 bases are TGTGCCAGCAGCTTAGTGGGGGAGGGGGGACGGGCCTATGGCTACACCTTC.

The CDR3 sequence is CASRLTGTSGGRYEQYF. The DNA for the CDR3 is TGTGCCAGCAGATTGACCGGGACTAGCGGAGGGCGCTACGAGCAGTACTTC. The chain has TRBV5-6 and TRBJ2-7; 11 bases fit TRBD2. Per germline, CDR1 SGHDT and CDR2 YYEEEE. V lost 5 bases, J lost 3 bases, and 13 bases stayed unmatched. The CDR3 is made up of 17 amino acids.